A single sample gave rise to the 31 T cell receptor beta chains below, sequenced in a study of blood T cell repertoires in COVID-19. The repertoire was sequenced with immunoSEQ multiplex PCR; TCRdb's copy has only in-frame clones and lacks some. The sample shows about 26,000 clones, approximately 66% of them seen only once. Sequencing was carried out using peripheral blood. The receptors originated from a man aged 55-75 years with active or convalescent COVID-19.

This clone was observed a handful of times. The chain links TRBV19 to TRBJ1-2; possible D gene TRBD1, 6 bases. The germline V gene encodes CDR1 LNHDA and CDR2 SQIVND (reference sequence). This CDR3 has 15 amino acids. The germline V and J ends were trimmed by 8 bases and 4 bases, with 20 bases remaining between them. The CDR3 sequence is CASRQGNTASYGYTF. The CDR3 bases are TGTGCCAGTCGGCAGGGGAATACCGCTTCCTATGGCTACACCTTC.

The chain employs TRBV2 and TRBJ2-3, with 9 bases matching TRBD2. The CDR3 loop spans 14 amino acids. V trimming: 8 bases; J trimming: 6 bases; junction bases outside the gene matches: 9. Germline V gene lookup returns CDR1 SNHLY and CDR2 FYNNEI. CDR3 nucleotides: TGTGCCAGCCTTGGGACTAGCATGTGGGATACGCAGTATTTT. As protein: CASLGTSMWDTQYF.

The gene calls are TRBV30 and TRBJ2-3; D ambiguous. The CDR3 sequence is 11 residues long. The germline V gene has CDR1 GTSNPN and CDR2 SVGIG (reference sequence). V lost 2 bases to trimming and J lost 5 bases, with 5 bases between them. The CDR3 protein is CAWSPKDTQYF. The CDR3 DNA follows: TGTGCCTGGAGTCCAAAAGATACGCAGTATTTT.

The CDR3 DNA reads as TGCGCCAGCAATGACAACGTTGGGGACAAGACCCAGTACTTC. It specifies CASNDNVGDKTQYF. This sequence joins TRBV5-1 and TRBJ2-5, with a weak D call TRBD1 (6 bases). Looked up from germline, CDR1 is SGHRS and CDR2 is YFSETQ. The CDR3 length is 14 residues. Between the trimmed V and J ends, which lost 6 bases and 6 bases, there was a span of 18 bases.

The V call is TRBV7-8, the J call TRBJ1-1; possible D gene TRBD1, 5 bases. This CDR3 has 15 residues. The germline V gene has CDR1 SGHVS and CDR2 FQNEAQ. Trimming left V 3 bases short and J 1 base short, with 12 bases between. The CDR3 spells CASSLGGRGNTEAFF. CDR3 in DNA: TGTGCCAGCAGCTTGGGGGGACGGGGGAACACTGAAGCTTTCTTT.

This chain links TRBV6-5 with TRBJ1-1; 8 nucleotides match TRBD1. The CDR3 runs 16 residues. Germline V gene data show CDR1 as MNHEY and CDR2 as SVGAGI. The V and J ends lost 0 bases and 7 bases, in that order; junction bases with no gene match: 10. The CDR3 loop reads CASSYSHGTGQSEAFF. The CDR3 DNA reads TGTGCCAGCAGTTACTCCCACGGGACAGGCCAAAGTGAAGCTTTCTTT.

This clone was seen only a few times. This chain links TRBV13 with TRBJ2-7; 12 nucleotides agree with TRBD2. Germline CDR1 reads PRHDT; CDR2 reads FYEKMQ (reference sequence). V shed 4 bases, J shed 2 bases, and the junction held 6 bases outside the gene matches. This CDR3 spans 16 amino acids. The CDR3 protein is CASSWASGGDTYEQYF. The CDR3 DNA reads as TGTGCCAGCAGCTGGGCTAGCGGGGGGGATACCTACGAGCAGTACTTC.

The chain uses TRBV12-5 and TRBJ2-7; 7 bases align to TRBD2. Per the germline V gene, CDR1 is LGHNT and CDR2 is FRNRAP. The CDR3 covers 15 residues. V shed 7 bases, J shed 2 bases, and the junction held 11 bases outside the gene matches. CDR3 DNA: TGTGCTAGTGCCCTGGAAGCGGGACTACCCTACGAGCAGTACTTC. Amino acid sequence: CASALEAGLPYEQYF.

The chain employs TRBV7-6 and TRBJ2-3; no clear D gene. Per germline, CDR1 SGHVS and CDR2 FNYEAQ. The CDR3 is 14 amino acids. V was trimmed by 1 base and J by 2 bases, leaving 7 bases between them. CDR3 DNA: TGTGCCAGCAGCTTAGGATCTAACACAGATACGCAGTATTTT. This translates into CASSLGSNTDTQYF.

V is TRBV29-1 and J is TRBJ2-4; D is uncertain. The germline V gene has CDR1 SQVTM and CDR2 ANQGSEA. The length of the CDR3 is 14 residues. V lost 8 bases and J 0 bases, leaving 14 bases between the germline ends. The CDR3 region is CSPRWWLAKNIQYF. CDR3 in DNA: TGCAGCCCGAGGTGGTGGCTAGCCAAAAACATTCAGTACTTC.

This chain connects TRBV7-8 to TRBJ1-1, with D possibly TRBD1 on 5 matching bases. V gave up 5 bases and J gave up 6 bases, with 13 bases separating them. Germline loops: CDR1 SGHVS, CDR2 FQNEAQ. The CDR3 has 13 residues. CDR3 DNA sequence: TGTGCCAGCAGCCTTACAGGTCAGGCTGAAGCTTTCTTT. Translation gives CASSLTGQAEAFF.

The chain is built from TRBV13 and TRBJ2-1; tentative D call: TRBD1 (5 bases). The CDR3 length is 19 residues. The germline V gene encodes CDR1 PRHDT and CDR2 FYEKMQ (reference sequence). Trimming shortened V by 5 bases and J by 1 base, and 24 bases separated the two germline ends. CDR3 DNA sequence: TGTGCCAGCAGCCTACCGGGCAGGGCCTTTGGTTGGTCCTACAATGAGCAGTTCTTC. Protein product: CASSLPGRAFGWSYNEQFF. Variable domain in full (rest from reference TRBV13 and TRBJ2-1): AAGVIQSPRHLIKEKRETATLKCYPIPRHDTVYWYQQGPGQDPQFLISFYEKMQSDKGSIPDRFSAQQFSDYHSELNMSSLELGDSALYFCASSLPGRAFGWSYNEQFFGPGTRLTVL.

The rearrangement joins TRBV19 to TRBJ2-7; D is unresolved. The CDR3 has 13 amino acids. CDR1 and CDR2 from the germline V gene are LNHDA and SQIVND (reference sequence). The V end was cut by 5 bases, the J end by 2 bases, with 10 bases between. CDR3 protein: CASSPDKAYEQYF. CDR3 coding DNA: TGTGCCAGTAGTCCAGACAAGGCCTACGAGCAGTACTTC.

The V gene is TRBV5-1, the J gene TRBJ1-4; 9 nucleotides align to TRBD1. The germline V gene has CDR1 SGHRS and CDR2 YFSETQ. J gave up 8 bases and V 3 bases, and 17 bases lay outside the gene matches. The CDR3 is 18 residues long. CDR3 in DNA: TGCGCCAGCAGCTCAGAAGGACAGGGGCGCGTCGGTAACGAAAAACTGTTTTTT. Its translation: CASSSEGQGRVGNEKLFF.

The rearrangement joins TRBV6-5 to TRBJ1-3, with TRBD1 matching 7 bases. V shed 2 bases, J shed 3 bases, and the junction held 7 bases outside the gene matches. The length of the CDR3 is 16 residues. The germline V gene encodes CDR1 MNHEY and CDR2 SVGAGI. This CDR3 reads CASSYLTRDSGNTIYF. CDR3 coding DNA: TGTGCCAGCAGTTACCTAACCCGGGACAGTGGAAACACCATATATTTT.

The CDR3 here is CASSRGQGRIRAYNEQFF. The CDR3 DNA follows: TGCGCCAGCAGTCGAGGACAGGGAAGGATTAGGGCCTACAATGAGCAGTTCTTC. The chain employs TRBV23-1 and TRBJ2-1; TRBD1 agrees at 8 bases. TRBV23-1 counts as an open reading frame of uncertain function. The junction had 13 bases not matched to a gene; V was cut back by 4 bases and J by 2 bases. The CDR3 has 18 residues.

CDR3 loop: CASSYSSSGNTIYF. The CDR3 DNA reads TGTGCCAGCAGTTACTCGAGCTCTGGAAACACCATATATTTT. V usage is TRBV6-5 and J usage is TRBJ1-3; no clear D gene. This CDR3 is built from 14 residues. Trimming left V 0 bases short and J 0 bases short, with 3 bases between. Germline V gene lookup returns CDR1 MNHEY and CDR2 SVGAGI.

The chain is built from TRBV4-1 and TRBJ1-5, with D maybe TRBD1 (6 bases). Trimming removed 5 bases at V and 2 bases at J, with 10 bases between. The germline CDR1 and CDR2 sequences are MGHRA and YSYEKL. The CDR3 length is 14 residues. In DNA form, the CDR3 reads TGCGCCAGCAGCTGGGAGGGGGGCAATCAGCCCCAGCATTTT. It codes for CASSWEGGNQPQHF.

The chain couples TRBV2 to TRBJ2-2; TRBD2 might be the D (6 bases). CDR3 length equals 17 residues. The V gene's germline CDR1 is SNHLY and CDR2 FYNNEI. V was shortened by 6 bases and J by 6 bases, with 23 bases between the two germline ends. This CDR3 reads CASSLKGLRTGAGELFF. The CDR3 bases are TGTGCCAGCAGCCTCAAAGGACTCCGAACGGGGGCCGGGGAGCTGTTTTTT.

The rearrangement joins TRBV30 to TRBJ2-3; the D gene is possibly TRBD1 (5 bases). The V end was cut by 0 bases, the J end by 1 base, with 17 bases between. This CDR3 region has 17 residues. Germline CDR1 reads GTSNPN; CDR2 reads SVGIG (reference sequence). The CDR3 nucleotides read TGTGCCTGGAGTGTACCCAGGGTGAGATACGGCACAGATACGCAGTATTTT. As protein: CAWSVPRVRYGTDTQYF.

The V gene is TRBV10-1, the J gene TRBJ2-3; 7 bases align to TRBD2. The CDR3 has 13 amino acids. Per the germline V gene, CDR1 is WNHNN and CDR2 is SYGVQD (reference sequence). With 4 bases clipped from V and 6 bases from J, the junction kept 4 bases outside the gene matches. The DNA for the CDR3 is TGCGCCAGCAGTGTGGCCGGGGGGGATACGCAGTATTTT. This gives the protein CASSVAGGDTQYF.

CDR3 residues: CASSVTGGNTEAFF. The CDR3 nucleotides are TGTGCCAGCAGCGTGACAGGGGGGAACACTGAAGCTTTCTTT. The chain has TRBV9 and TRBJ1-1; TRBD1 matches 9 bases. Germline CDR1 is SGDLS and CDR2 is YYNGEE. The CDR3 has 14 amino acids. The trim removed 2 bases at V and 1 base at J, leaving 0 bases unmatched.

In its sample, this clone was seen a few times. The V and J genes are TRBV9 and TRBJ2-1; 8 positions agree with TRBD2. The junction had 4 bases not matched to a gene; V was cut back by 4 bases and J by 7 bases. The CDR3 has 13 amino acids. Germline lookup yields CDR1 SGDLS and CDR2 YYNGEE. This CDR3 reads CASSTRLANEQFF. CDR3 DNA sequence: TGTGCCAGCAGCACTCGACTAGCGAATGAGCAGTTCTTC.

The genes are TRBV2 and TRBJ2-7, with no clear D. Germline V gene data show CDR1 as SNHLY and CDR2 as FYNNEI. CDR3 size: 12 residues. Trimming took 8 bases from V and 0 from J, leaving 8 bases between them. CDR3 loop: CASQISSYEQYF. The CDR3 nucleotides read TGTGCCAGCCAGATAAGCTCCTACGAGCAGTACTTC.

This chain connects TRBV5-8 to TRBJ2-5; perhaps TRBD1 as D (6 bases). The V end lost 4 bases, the J end lost 4 bases, and 14 bases lay between the germline ends. From germline, CDR1 is SGHTS and CDR2 YDEGEE. CDR3 size: 14 residues. In DNA, the CDR3 is TGTGCCAGCAGCCACAGGGTAGTCCGAGAGACCCAGTACTTC. It codes for CASSHRVVRETQYF.

This clone has just a few counts. V and J are TRBV19 and TRBJ2-7; 7 nucleotides agree with TRBD1. Looked up from germline, CDR1 is LNHDA and CDR2 is SQIVND (reference sequence). CDR3 size: 14 residues. Trimming at V came to 4 bases and at J to 2 bases, leaving 5 bases not matched to a gene. The CDR3 loop is CASSKGTATYEQYF. The CDR3 DNA sequence: TGTGCCAGTAGTAAAGGGACAGCTACCTACGAGCAGTACTTC.

CDR3 sequence reads: CASSLARTGGIYEQYF. DNA for the CDR3: TGCGCCAGCAGCTTGGCGAGGACAGGGGGTATCTACGAGCAGTACTTC. The rearrangement joins TRBV5-1 to TRBJ2-7, with TRBD1 identical over 10 bases. CDR3 length equals 16 residues. Germline values: CDR1 SGHRS, CDR2 YFSETQ. V was pared by 0 bases and J by 3 bases, with 6 bases of the junction left unmatched.

This rearrangement joins TRBV5-1 to TRBJ1-5; tentative D call: TRBD1 (5 bases). Germline assignment: CDR1 SGHRS and CDR2 YFSETQ. The CDR3 sequence is 14 residues long. Trimming stripped 0 bases from V and 10 bases from J, with 14 bases between. CDR3 in amino acids: CASSLGQGNEPQHF. The CDR3 DNA sequence: TGCGCCAGCAGCTTGGGTCAGGGAAACGAACCCCAGCATTTT. The full variable domain, with the rest looked up from reference TRBV5-1 and TRBJ1-5, is KAGVTQTPRYLIKTRGQQVTLSCSPISGHRSVSWYQQTPGQGLQFLFEYFSETQRNKGNFPGRFSGRQFSNSRSEMNVSTLELGDSALYLCASSLGQGNEPQHFGDGTRLSIL.

This clone was seen more than once but under ten times. The J gene is TRBJ1-3, the V gene TRBV11-3, with D possibly TRBD1 on 5 matching bases. The CDR3 length is 17 residues. The ends were cut back, 3 bases at V and 0 bases at J, with 15 bases in the middle. CDR1 is SGHNT and CDR2 is YENEEA in the germline V gene. CDR3 sequence: CASSFGTTVFSGNTIYF. The CDR3 DNA is TGTGCCAGCAGCTTCGGAACGACAGTTTTCTCTGGAAACACCATATATTTT. The variable domain in full, completed from reference TRBV11-3 and TRBJ1-3, reads EAGVVQSPRYKIIEKKQPVAFWCNPISGHNTLYWYLQNLGQGPELLIRYENEEAVDDSQLPKDRFSAERLKGVDSTLKIQPAELGDSAVYLCASSFGTTVFSGNTIYFGEGSWLTVV.

The rearrangement links TRBV7-9 to TRBJ2-2, with D maybe TRBD2 (6 bases). V gave up 1 base and J gave up 6 bases, with 21 bases separating them. The CDR3 length is 18 residues. Germline CDR1 is SEHNR and CDR2 is FQNEAQ (reference sequence). CDR3 residues: CASSLGKVASEVAGELFF. CDR3 coding DNA: TGTGCCAGCAGCTTAGGGAAGGTGGCTAGCGAGGTAGCCGGGGAGCTGTTTTTT.

The V gene is TRBV10-2, the J gene TRBJ2-5, with 8 bases lining up with TRBD2. With 3 bases clipped from V and 8 bases from J, the junction kept 5 bases outside the gene matches. The CDR3 sequence is 13 residues long. Germline-derived CDR1 and CDR2 are WSHSY and SAAADI. CDR3 in amino acids: CASSDGLASTQYF. In DNA, the CDR3 is TGCGCCAGCAGTGACGGACTAGCTAGTACCCAGTACTTC.